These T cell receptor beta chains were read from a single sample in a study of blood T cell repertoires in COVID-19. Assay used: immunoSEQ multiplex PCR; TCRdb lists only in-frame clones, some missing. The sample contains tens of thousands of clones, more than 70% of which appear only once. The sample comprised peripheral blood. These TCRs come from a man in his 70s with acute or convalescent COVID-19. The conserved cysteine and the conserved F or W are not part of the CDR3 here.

CDR3aa: ASSPRGDTEAF
v_gene: TRBV6-5

CDR3aa: ASSIGTINQPQH
v_gene: TRBV6-5

CDR3aa: ASSPTGVGYNEQF
v_gene: TRBV7-9

CDR3aa: ASIRGQGSEQY
v_gene: TRBV6-5

CDR3aa: ASSVRGQSNQPQH
v_gene: TRBV9

CDR3aa: ASSLLNTDTQY
v_gene: TRBV12-3/TRBV12-4

CDR3aa: ASSPQTEYGYT
v_gene: TRBV10-1

CDR3aa: ASSDGRDRYTDTQY
v_gene: TRBV28

CDR3aa: ASSPGTAAAEAF
v_gene: TRBV18

CDR3aa: SGTTGGNTEAF
v_gene: TRBV29-1

CDR3aa: ASSSGLAGVRYEQY
v_gene: TRBV5-6

CDR3aa: ASSGVDSANEKLF
v_gene: TRBV14